The rows below give T cell receptor beta chains drawn from one sample of a study of blood T cell repertoires in COVID-19. TCRdb keeps only in-frame clones here, not all; method: immunoSEQ multiplex PCR. The sample carries 150,000 or so clones, about 89% recorded once. Sequenced input: peripheral blood. The receptor source for this set is a man aged 80 or over with acute or convalescent COVID-19. Both conserved end residues are part of each CDR3.

V gene	CDR3 protein
TRBV23-1	CASSQWSYEQYF
TRBV2	CASSQRELAHNEQFF
TRBV2	CASRLLAGGYNEQFF
TRBV9	CASSVRQDAEKLFF
TRBV20-1	CSARVVGSQYF
TRBV7-6	CAVEVASGRTSTGELFF
TRBV18	CASSPPGQGYEQYF
TRBV30	CAWSVHRGSGELFF
TRBV3-1/TRBV3-2	CASSLWSSGIYNEQFF
TRBV28	CASSPPLVSGNTIYF